This record covers a single T cell receptor beta chain. Its antigen remains unknown. Excluded were substance abuse, HIV/AIDS, active cancer, immunomodulatory drugs and active illness. This sample is drawn from a study of follicular helper T cells after annual influenza vaccination. On the study more broadly: Some donors were sampled over the 2013-2014, 2014-2015 and 2015-2016 vaccinations.

Assay used: immunoSEQ multiplex PCR; TCRdb lists only in-frame clones, some missing. Of approximately 11,000 clones in the sample, nearly 85% were seen once. Study-level points and caveats: ICOS+CD38+ cTfh clonality tracked population frequency, and its change tracked circulating plasmablast change. ICOS-CD38- cTfh most often held earlier Day 7 ICOS+CD38+ clones.

The TCR sequence derives from an adult who received the influenza vaccine. The sample consisted of CXCR5- memory CD4+ T cells sorted from blood, taken 6 weeks after influenza vaccination.

CDR3 in DNA: TGTGCCAGCAGCCAAAGGACTGGAGAGACCCAGTACTTC. Its translation is CASSQRTGETQYF. This rearrangement joins TRBV14 to TRBJ2-5, with D perhaps matching TRBD2 (5 bases). Trimming shortened V by 2 bases and J by 4 bases, and 8 bases separated the two germline ends. There are 13 residues in the CDR3. The V gene's germline CDR1 is SGHDN and CDR2 FVKESK.